This entry lists 5 T cell receptor beta chains sequenced from one sample in a study of beta chain features in type 1 diabetes. For these TCRs, the target antigens are not known. General study results and limits: Moderate but significant shortening of TCRB CDR3s was recorded in all four CD4+ subsets from Type 1 diabetes patients.

Investigators reverse transcribed all isolated RNA, so they sequenced expressed TCRB transcripts. The method was immunoSEQ multiplex PCR; TCRdb's version includes in-frame clones alone and lacks a portion of them. The data show 250,000 to 300,000 clones, 24% seen once. The sample taken for sequencing was naive CD4+ T cells from blood. Receptors originate from a woman in her twenties or thirties with type 1 diabetes.

This clone has a handful of counts. The rearrangement links TRBV13 to TRBJ1-2; D might be TRBD1 (5 bases). The CDR3 covers 12 residues. Germline values: CDR1 PRHDT, CDR2 FYEKMQ (reference sequence). V was pared by 4 bases and J by 5 bases, with 8 bases between. The CDR3 region is CASSSTAYGYTF. The CDR3 bases are TGTGCCAGCAGCTCGACAGCTTATGGCTACACCTTC.

The V call is TRBV6-5, the J call TRBJ2-6, with D uncertain. Germline V CDR1 and CDR2: MNHEY, SVGAGI. The CDR3 loop spans 15 amino acids. Trimming cost V 6 bases and J 0 bases, with 9 bases left between them. CDR3 amino acids: CASRQAYSGANVLTF. CDR3 bases: TGTGCCAGCAGGCAGGCGTACTCTGGGGCCAACGTCCTGACTTTC.

The rearrangement joins TRBV7-9 to TRBJ2-3; 9 bases are a match to TRBD2. The CDR3 extends over 17 amino acids. The trim removed 4 bases at V and 0 bases at J, leaving 8 bases unmatched. Germline CDR1 and CDR2: SEHNR and FQNEAQ (reference sequence). This CDR3 is CASSSRRLAVSTDTQYF. DNA for the CDR3: TGTGCCAGCAGCTCCAGAAGACTAGCGGTTAGCACAGATACGCAGTATTTT.

The CDR3 loop reads CATSRDPGGRGPNEQFF. The CDR3 DNA reads TGTGCCACCAGCAGAGATCCCGGCGGGAGGGGTCCTAATGAGCAGTTCTTC. This chain uses TRBV15 with TRBJ2-1, with 9 bases lining up with TRBD2. V trimming: 0 bases; J trimming: 7 bases; junction bases outside the gene matches: 10. CDR1 is LNHNV, CDR2 YYDKDF, per germline (reference sequence). The CDR3 contains 17 residues.

For this clone: Other DNA sequences within the sample encode an identical CDR3. This sequence joins TRBV29-1 and TRBJ2-7; 7 bases are a match to TRBD2. Trimming at V came to 4 bases and at J to 1 base, leaving 1 base not matched to a gene. The CDR3 consists of 12 residues. CDR1 SQVTM and CDR2 ANQGSEA come from the germline V gene. This chain's CDR3 is CSVGTSSYEQYF. The CDR3 DNA reads TGCAGCGTTGGGACTAGTTCCTACGAGCAGTACTTC.